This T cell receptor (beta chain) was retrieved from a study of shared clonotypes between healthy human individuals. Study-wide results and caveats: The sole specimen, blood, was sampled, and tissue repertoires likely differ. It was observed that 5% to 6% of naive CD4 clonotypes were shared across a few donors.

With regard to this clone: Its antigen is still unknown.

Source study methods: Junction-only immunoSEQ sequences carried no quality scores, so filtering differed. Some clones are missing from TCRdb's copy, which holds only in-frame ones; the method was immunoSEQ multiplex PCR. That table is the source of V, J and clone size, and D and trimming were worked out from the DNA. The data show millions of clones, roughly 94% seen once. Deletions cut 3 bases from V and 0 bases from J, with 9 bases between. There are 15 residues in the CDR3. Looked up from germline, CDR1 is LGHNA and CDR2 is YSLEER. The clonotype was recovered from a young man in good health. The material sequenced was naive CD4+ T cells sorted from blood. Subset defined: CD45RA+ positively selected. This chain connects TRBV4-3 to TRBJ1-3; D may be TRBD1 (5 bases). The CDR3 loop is CASSQTVHSGNTIYF. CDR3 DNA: TGCGCCAGCAGCCAGACAGTCCACTCTGGAAACACCATATATTTT.